Below are 31 T cell receptor beta chains sequenced from a single sample in a study of cytomegalovirus exposure and HLA in healthy donors. Researchers ran the PCR with 60 Vbeta and 13 Jbeta primers. Method: immunoSEQ multiplex PCR; TCRdb's copy keeps in-frame clones and lacks some. The sample carries about 78,000 clones, 65% to 80% recorded once. The sample consisted of PBMCs. Every receptor here comes from a woman between 35 and 50 years old in good health and CMV-seropositive.

The gene calls are TRBV30 and TRBJ2-1; TRBD2 matches at 10 bases. J gave up 4 bases and V 1 base, and 7 bases lay outside the gene matches. Germline V gene sequence: CDR1 GTSNPN, CDR2 SVGIG (reference sequence). The CDR3 spans 16 residues. The DNA of the CDR3 is TGTGCCTGGAGTGAGGGATCTAGCGGGGGTTACAATGAGCAGTTCTTC. It encodes CAWSEGSSGGYNEQFF.

The chain combines TRBV21-1 with TRBJ1-4. TRBV21-1 is listed as a pseudogene. The CDR3 length is 9 residues. As DNA, the CDR3 is TGTGCCAGCCGGTTTAAACTGTTTTTT. Translating gives CASRFKLFF.

V is TRBV6-4 and J is TRBJ2-1; 7 bases match TRBD1. Germline V CDR1 and CDR2: MRHNA, SNTAGT. V shed 11 bases and J 0 bases; nucleotides not matched to a gene: 7. CDR3 length: 14 amino acids. CDR3: CALGQDSSYNEQFF. The CDR3 coding sequence is TGTGCCCTTGGACAGGATAGCTCCTACAATGAGCAGTTCTTC.

The chain employs TRBV28 and TRBJ1-5, with D unclear. Trimming took 3 bases from V and 3 from J, leaving 9 bases between them. Per germline, CDR1 MDHEN and CDR2 SYDVKM. The CDR3 is made up of 14 amino acids. The CDR3 DNA is TGTGCCAGCAGTTTTGGGAGGATCAATCAGCCCCAGCATTTT. Its translation: CASSFGRINQPQHF.

This rearrangement joins TRBV5-1 to TRBJ2-5; no firm D call. This CDR3 is 15 amino acids long. V was shortened by 4 bases and J by 2 bases, with 15 bases between the two germline ends. The germline CDR1 and CDR2 sequences are SGHRS and YFSETQ. CDR3 sequence (DNA): TGCGCCAGCAGCCCCCTTCGAGCAGGACAAGAGACCCAGTACTTC. This codes for CASSPLRAGQETQYF.

The V call is TRBV28, the J call TRBJ1-4; D unclear. Trimming stripped 10 bases from V and 5 bases from J, with 17 bases between. CDR1 is MDHEN, CDR2 SYDVKM, per germline. The length of the CDR3 is 14 residues. The CDR3, as DNA: TGTGCCACACTGTTAGCGGCCTTCAATGAAAAACTGTTTTTT. This codes for CATLLAAFNEKLFF.

This clone was found once. This chain links TRBV5-1 with TRBJ2-5, with TRBD1 matching 7 bases. Germline trimming cut 4 bases from V and 1 base from J; bases unmatched to any gene: 4. The CDR3 extends over 14 amino acids. CDR1 and CDR2 from the germline V gene are SGHRS and YFSETQ. The CDR3 sequence: CASSLGTAQETQYF. DNA of the CDR3: TGCGCCAGCAGCCTCGGGACAGCCCAAGAGACCCAGTACTTC.

The chain carries TRBV29-1 and TRBJ1-2; the D gene is possibly TRBD1 (6 bases). The CDR3 extends over 13 amino acids. Germline loops: CDR1 SQVTM, CDR2 ANQGSEA. Trimming removed 6 bases at V and 2 bases at J, with 13 bases between. CDR3 DNA: TGCAGCGTCAGTCAGGGACAAAACTATGGCTACACCTTC. Residues: CSVSQGQNYGYTF.

This clone was picked up one time. V gene TRBV23-1 combines with J gene TRBJ2-7, with D tentatively TRBD1 (5 bases). TRBV23-1 is classed as an ORF, of uncertain function. CDR3 length: 15 residues. V was trimmed by 8 bases and J by 2 bases, leaving 19 bases between them. The CDR3 spells CASGHLGPKTYEQYF. The CDR3 bases are TGCGCCAGCGGCCACCTGGGGCCGAAAACCTACGAGCAGTACTTC.

The rearrangement joins TRBV6-1 to TRBJ1-2, with 8 positions matching TRBD1. Germline V CDR1 and CDR2: MNHNS, SASEGT. J gave up 3 bases and V 6 bases, and 6 bases lay outside the gene matches. The CDR3 runs to 14 residues. The CDR3 reads CASRRTGTDYGYTF. As DNA, the CDR3 is TGTGCCAGCAGACGGACAGGGACGGACTATGGCTACACCTTC.

J is TRBJ1-2 and V is TRBV19; TRBD1 aligns across 7 bases. The V gene end was trimmed by 4 bases and the J gene end by 8 bases; junction bases not matched to a gene: 7. Germline values: CDR1 LNHDA, CDR2 SQIVND (reference sequence). The CDR3 loop spans 13 amino acids. The CDR3 spells CASSNRGLSGYTF. As DNA, the CDR3 is TGTGCCAGTAGTAACAGGGGTTTAAGCGGCTACACCTTC.

The gene calls are TRBV11-2 and TRBJ2-3; 8 bases agree with TRBD2. Germline V lookup: CDR1 SGHAT, CDR2 FQNNGV. V shed 5 bases, J shed 11 bases, and the junction held 6 bases outside the gene matches. This CDR3 contains 12 residues. As DNA, the CDR3 is TGTGCCAGCAGCCGAGCGGGAGCCTTGCAGTATTTT. Amino acid sequence: CASSRAGALQYF.

In its sample, this clone was seen many times. The CDR3 sequence: CASSIGSYEQYF. CDR3 in DNA: TGCGCCAGCAGCATCGGGTCCTACGAGCAGTACTTC. The chain employs TRBV5-1 and TRBJ2-7, with D unclear. V dropped 4 bases and J dropped 1 base, with 6 bases sitting between them. Per the germline V gene, CDR1 is SGHRS and CDR2 is YFSETQ. The CDR3 loop spans 12 amino acids.

The J gene is TRBJ2-2, the V gene TRBV4-1; 11 bases align to TRBD1. This CDR3 region has 15 residues. Germline lookup yields CDR1 MGHRA and CDR2 YSYEKL. The junction had 7 bases not matched to a gene; V was cut back by 10 bases and J by 3 bases. This CDR3 reads CATSGTGGYTGELFF. The CDR3 nucleotides read TGCGCCACATCCGGGACAGGGGGGTACACCGGGGAGCTGTTTTTT.

On this clone: A junction boundary mismatches the germline segment, possibly from a read error. The chain employs TRBV6-1 and TRBJ1-2, with TRBD1 identical over 8 bases. The CDR3 is made up of 13 amino acids. Germline lookup yields CDR1 MNHNS and CDR2 SASEGT. For the CDR3, the DNA is TGTGCCAGCAGTTCCGGACAGGGTTGGGACTACCCCTTC. Protein: CASSSGQGWDYPF.

The V call is TRBV29-1, the J call TRBJ2-2, with D possibly matching TRBD1 (5 bases). CDR1 is SQVTM, CDR2 ANQGSEA, per germline. Trimming took 3 bases from V and 7 from J, leaving 12 bases between them. CDR3 length: 13 amino acids. The CDR3 protein is CSVDRRADGELFF. The CDR3 coding sequence is TGCAGCGTTGATCGCAGGGCCGACGGGGAGCTGTTTTTT.

The CDR3 region has the DNA TGTGCCAGCACCCCACTCACCGGGGAGCTGTTTTTT. It specifies CASTPLTGELFF. V usage is TRBV28 and J usage is TRBJ2-2; no reliable D call. The CDR3 consists of 12 residues. With 7 bases removed from V and 4 bases from J, the gap between germline ends came to 7 bases. Germline loops: CDR1 MDHEN, CDR2 SYDVKM.

The V and J genes are TRBV7-8 and TRBJ2-5; weak D call: TRBD1 (5 bases). The length of the CDR3 is 13 residues. The germline V gene has CDR1 SGHVS and CDR2 FQNEAQ. The V end lost 6 bases, the J end lost 5 bases, and 13 bases lay between the germline ends. The CDR3 nucleotides read TGTGCCAGCAGAAATGAGCAGGGCGAGACCCAGTACTTC. Its protein is CASRNEQGETQYF.

The rearrangement joins TRBV7-6 to TRBJ2-7; 8 positions match TRBD1. The CDR3 is made up of 16 amino acids. Looked up from germline, CDR1 is SGHVS and CDR2 is FNYEAQ. V gave up 5 bases and J gave up 4 bases; unmatched junction bases: 13. Here the CDR3 reads CASSTRIGQGGYEQYF. The CDR3 DNA follows: TGTGCCAGCAGCACTAGAATCGGACAGGGCGGATACGAGCAGTACTTC.

The CDR3 nucleotides read TGTGCCAGCAGCTCAGACAGGGGAGCCGGCTACACCTTC. Translating gives CASSSDRGAGYTF. The chain couples TRBV7-2 to TRBJ1-2, with 8 nucleotides matching TRBD1. From germline, CDR1 is SGHTA and CDR2 FQGNSA. The J segment lost 8 bases and the V segment lost 4 bases, leaving 6 bases of the junction unmatched. This CDR3 spans 13 amino acids.

This chain connects TRBV15 to TRBJ1-1; the D gene is possibly TRBD1 (5 bases). CDR3 length: 13 residues. Between the trimmed V and J ends, which lost 1 base and 7 bases, there was a span of 10 bases. CDR1 and CDR2 (germline): LNHNV, YYDKDF (reference sequence). CDR3 amino acids: CATSRGGIVEAFF. The DNA for the CDR3 is TGTGCCACCAGCAGAGGGGGCATAGTTGAAGCTTTCTTT.

The chain links TRBV18 to TRBJ1-4; 7 nucleotides agree with TRBD1. The CDR3 has 15 residues. CDR1 KGHSH and CDR2 LQKENI come from the germline V gene. V was pared by 6 bases and J by 4 bases, with 8 bases of the junction left unmatched. The CDR3: CASSPDRANNEKLFF. The CDR3 nucleotides read TGTGCCAGCTCTCCCGACAGGGCAAATAATGAAAAACTGTTTTTT.

This clone occurred once. The rearrangement links TRBV28 to TRBJ1-1; D remains ambiguous. Trimming cost V 1 base and J 2 bases, with 8 bases left between them. Germline CDR1 and CDR2: MDHEN and SYDVKM. The CDR3 sequence is 14 residues long. Here the CDR3 reads CASSLFFTNTEAFF. In DNA, the CDR3 is TGTGCCAGCAGTTTATTCTTTACTAACACTGAAGCTTTCTTT. Full variable domain (missing parts from reference TRBV28 and TRBJ1-1): DVKVTQSSRYLVKRTGEKVFLECVQDMDHENMFWYRQDPGLGLRLIYFSYDVKMKEKGDIPEGYSVSREKKERFSLILESASTNQTSMYLCASSLFFTNTEAFFGQGTRLTVV.

The chain couples TRBV18 to TRBJ2-5; D unclear. The V gene lost 2 bases and the J gene lost 4 bases, with 8 bases spanning the gap. This CDR3 contains 13 residues. In germline, CDR1 is KGHSH, CDR2 LQKENI. Written as DNA, the CDR3 is TGTGCCAGCTCACCAGGTAGTCGAGAGACCCAGTACTTC. Translated: CASSPGSRETQYF.

V gene TRBV6-1 combines with J gene TRBJ1-5; D possibly corresponds to TRBD1 (6 bases). There are 14 residues in the CDR3. CDR1 is MNHNS, CDR2 SASEGT, per germline. The germline V and J ends were trimmed by 5 bases and 2 bases, with 10 bases remaining between them. This CDR3 reads CASSPGVGNQPQHF. The CDR3 bases are TGTGCCAGCAGTCCAGGGGTAGGCAATCAGCCCCAGCATTTT.

The J gene is TRBJ2-7, the V gene TRBV7-2; 9 bases are shared with TRBD1. The CDR3 is 16 residues long. Per the germline V gene, CDR1 is SGHTA and CDR2 is FQGNSA. V lost 4 bases to trimming and J lost 0 bases; unmatched junction nucleotides: 7. CDR3 sequence reads: CASSYHGTGFSYEQYF. The CDR3 bases are TGTGCCAGCAGCTATCATGGGACAGGGTTCTCCTACGAGCAGTACTTC.

The rearrangement links TRBV6-1 to TRBJ1-5; TRBD1 agrees at 11 bases. The J segment lost 6 bases and the V segment lost 0 bases, leaving 1 base of the junction unmatched. Per the germline V gene, CDR1 is MNHNS and CDR2 is SASEGT. This CDR3 comprises 15 residues. The CDR3 region has the DNA TGTGCCAGCAGTGAAGCTGGGACAGGGGGTCAGCCCCAGCATTTT. It specifies CASSEAGTGGQPQHF.

Notes on this clone: The junction shows a germline mismatch at one end, possibly a read error. CDR3 sequence reads: CASSQQGTGYGYPF. The CDR3 nucleotides read TGTGCCAGCAGCCAACAGGGGACGGGATATGGCTACCCCTTC. This chain uses TRBV6-1 with TRBJ1-2, with 7 bases matching TRBD1. Germline V gene lookup returns CDR1 MNHNS and CDR2 SASEGT. The length of the CDR3 is 14 residues.

V usage is TRBV7-9 and J usage is TRBJ1-2; no reliable D call. This CDR3 has 17 residues. From germline, CDR1 is SEHNR and CDR2 FQNEAQ (reference sequence). The V and J ends lost 2 bases and 4 bases respectively, with 20 bases between them. This CDR3 reads CASSLLANSYQTYGYTF. For the CDR3, the DNA is TGTGCCAGCAGCTTATTGGCCAACAGTTACCAAACCTATGGCTACACCTTC.

The gene calls are TRBV4-1 and TRBJ1-1, with 10 positions matching TRBD1. This CDR3 comprises 15 residues. Germline CDR1 MGHRA, CDR2 YSYEKL. Trimming cost V 1 base and J 4 bases; bases outside gene matches: 3. CDR3 protein: CASSQGRQGATEAFF. The DNA of the CDR3 is TGCGCCAGCAGCCAAGGAAGACAGGGGGCCACTGAAGCTTTCTTT.

V and J are TRBV4-3 and TRBJ2-5; 8 bases agree with TRBD1. V dropped 4 bases and J dropped 5; count of bases not matched to a gene: 6. CDR3 length equals 14 residues. CDR1 LGHNA and CDR2 YSLEER come from the germline V gene. The CDR3: CASSLRGRGETQYF. DNA for the CDR3: TGCGCCAGCAGCCTCAGGGGGCGCGGGGAGACCCAGTACTTC.